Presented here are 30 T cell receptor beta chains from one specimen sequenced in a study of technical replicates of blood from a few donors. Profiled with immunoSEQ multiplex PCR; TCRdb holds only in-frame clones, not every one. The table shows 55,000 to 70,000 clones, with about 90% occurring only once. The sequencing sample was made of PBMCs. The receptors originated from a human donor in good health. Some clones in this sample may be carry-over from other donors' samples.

The CDR3 region is CASSRGLQRGSKNIQYF. The CDR3 DNA follows: TGTGCCAGCAGCCGGGGACTGCAGCGGGGTTCCAAAAACATTCAGTACTTC. J is TRBJ2-4 and V is TRBV11-1; 7 nucleotides align to TRBD2. Germline assignment: CDR1 SGHAT and CDR2 FQDESV (reference sequence). The V segment lost 5 bases and the J segment 2 bases; nucleotides outside the gene matches: 12. CDR3 length: 17 residues.

CDR3 residues: CASSSSGIGLNEQFF. The CDR3 region has the DNA TGTGCCAGCAGTTCTAGCGGGATTGGTCTGAATGAGCAGTTCTTC. The chain carries TRBV7-6 and TRBJ2-1, with TRBD2 identical over 9 bases. Germline V gives CDR1 SGHVS, CDR2 FNYEAQ. This CDR3 is 15 amino acids long. V was clipped by 6 bases and J by 7 bases; unmatched bases: 10.

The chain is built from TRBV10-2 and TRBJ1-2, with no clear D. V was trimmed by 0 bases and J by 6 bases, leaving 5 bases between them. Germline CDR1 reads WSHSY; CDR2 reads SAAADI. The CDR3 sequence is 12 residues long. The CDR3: CASSESQNGYTF. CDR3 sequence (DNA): TGCGCCAGCAGTGAGTCGCAGAATGGCTACACCTTC.

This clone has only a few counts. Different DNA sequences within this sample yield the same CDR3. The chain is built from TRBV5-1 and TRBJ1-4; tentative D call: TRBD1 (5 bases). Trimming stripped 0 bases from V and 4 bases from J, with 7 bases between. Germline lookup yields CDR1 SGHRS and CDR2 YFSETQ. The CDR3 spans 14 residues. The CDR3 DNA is TGCGCCAGCAGCTTGGGACAGAATAATGAAAAACTGTTTTTT. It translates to CASSLGQNNEKLFF.

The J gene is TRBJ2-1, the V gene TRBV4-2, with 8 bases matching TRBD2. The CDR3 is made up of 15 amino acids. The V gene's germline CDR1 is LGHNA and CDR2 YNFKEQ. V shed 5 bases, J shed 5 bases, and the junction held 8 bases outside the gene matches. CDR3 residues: CASSSGTSGNNEQFF. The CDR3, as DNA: TGTGCCAGCAGCTCCGGGACTAGTGGGAACAATGAGCAGTTCTTC.

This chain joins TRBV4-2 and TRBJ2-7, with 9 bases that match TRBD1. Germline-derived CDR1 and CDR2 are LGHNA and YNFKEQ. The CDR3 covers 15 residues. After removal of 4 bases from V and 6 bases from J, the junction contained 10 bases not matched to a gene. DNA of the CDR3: TGTGCCAGCAGCCCTACCGGGACAGGGTATTCCGAGCAGTACTTC. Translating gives CASSPTGTGYSEQYF.

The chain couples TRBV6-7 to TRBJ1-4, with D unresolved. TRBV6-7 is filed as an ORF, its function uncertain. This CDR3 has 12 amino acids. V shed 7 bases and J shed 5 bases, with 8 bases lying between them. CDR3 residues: CASILRNEKLFF. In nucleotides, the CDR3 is TGTGCCAGCATACTGAGAAATGAAAAACTGTTTTTT.

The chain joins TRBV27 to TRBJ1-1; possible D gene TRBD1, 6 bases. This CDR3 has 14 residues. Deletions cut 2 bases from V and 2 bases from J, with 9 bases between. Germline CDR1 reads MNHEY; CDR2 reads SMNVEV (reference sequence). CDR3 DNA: TGTGCCAGCAGTTTAGTGGACAGCAACACTGAAGCTTTCTTT. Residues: CASSLVDSNTEAFF.

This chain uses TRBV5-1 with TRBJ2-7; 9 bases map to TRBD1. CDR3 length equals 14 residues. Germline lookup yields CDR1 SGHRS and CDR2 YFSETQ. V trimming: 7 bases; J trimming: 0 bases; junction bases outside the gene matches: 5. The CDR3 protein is CASSTGGNSYEQYF. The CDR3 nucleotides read TGCGCCAGCTCGACAGGGGGAAACTCCTACGAGCAGTACTTC.

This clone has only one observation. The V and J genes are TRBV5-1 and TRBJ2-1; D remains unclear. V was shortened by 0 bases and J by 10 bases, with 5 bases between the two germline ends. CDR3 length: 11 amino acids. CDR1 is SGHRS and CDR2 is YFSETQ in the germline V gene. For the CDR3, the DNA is TGCGCCAGCAGCTTGGACGAGGAGCAGTTCTTC. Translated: CASSLDEEQFF.

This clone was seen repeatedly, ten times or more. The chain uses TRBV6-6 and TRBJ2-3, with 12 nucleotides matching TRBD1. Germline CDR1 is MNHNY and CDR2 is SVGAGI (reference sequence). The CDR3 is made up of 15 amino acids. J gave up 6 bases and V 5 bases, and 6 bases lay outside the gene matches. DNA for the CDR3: TGTGCCAGCAGTCCAGGGACAGGGGGCTTGGATACGCAGTATTTT. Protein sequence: CASSPGTGGLDTQYF.

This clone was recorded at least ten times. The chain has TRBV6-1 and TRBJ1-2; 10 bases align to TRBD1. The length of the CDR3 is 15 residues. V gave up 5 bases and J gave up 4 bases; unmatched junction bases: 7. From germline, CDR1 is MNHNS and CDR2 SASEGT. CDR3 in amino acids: CASSSLGTGAYGYTF. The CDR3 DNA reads TGTGCCAGCAGTTCCTTGGGGACAGGGGCCTATGGCTACACCTTC.

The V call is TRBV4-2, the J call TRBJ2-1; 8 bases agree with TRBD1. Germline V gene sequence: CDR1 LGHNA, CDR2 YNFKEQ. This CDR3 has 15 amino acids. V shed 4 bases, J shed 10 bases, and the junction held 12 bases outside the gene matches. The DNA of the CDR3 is TGTGCCAGCAGCCCCCAGCGACAGGGGAATTACGAGCAGTTCTTC. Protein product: CASSPQRQGNYEQFF.

Here the CDR3 reads CASSLESGRGPGEKLFF. Here the CDR3 DNA reads TGTGCCAGCAGCTTAGAGAGTGGGAGGGGACCGGGCGAAAAACTGTTTTTT. The V and J genes are TRBV7-8 and TRBJ1-4; tentative D call: TRBD1 (5 bases). The V end was cut by 1 base, the J end by 8 bases, with 20 bases between. CDR1 SGHVS and CDR2 FQNEAQ come from the germline V gene. The CDR3 is 17 amino acids.

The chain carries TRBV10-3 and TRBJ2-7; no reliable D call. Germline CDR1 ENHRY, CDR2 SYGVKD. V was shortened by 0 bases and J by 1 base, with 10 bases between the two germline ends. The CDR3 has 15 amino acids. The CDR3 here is CAISESNGGSYEQYF. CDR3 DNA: TGTGCCATCAGTGAGTCGAACGGCGGTTCCTACGAGCAGTACTTC.

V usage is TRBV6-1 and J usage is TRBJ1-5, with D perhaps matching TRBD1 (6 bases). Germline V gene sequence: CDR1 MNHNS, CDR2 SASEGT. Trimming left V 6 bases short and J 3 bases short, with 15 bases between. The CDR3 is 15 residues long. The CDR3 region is CASSGTNRDNQPQHF. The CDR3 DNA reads TGTGCCAGCAGCGGCACTAACAGGGACAATCAGCCCCAGCATTTT.

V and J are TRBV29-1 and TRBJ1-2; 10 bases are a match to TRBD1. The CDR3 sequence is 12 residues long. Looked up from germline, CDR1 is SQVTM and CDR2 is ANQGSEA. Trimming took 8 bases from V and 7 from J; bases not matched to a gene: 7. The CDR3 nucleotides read TGCAGCACCAGACAGGGGGCGTTTGGCTACACCTTC. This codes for CSTRQGAFGYTF.

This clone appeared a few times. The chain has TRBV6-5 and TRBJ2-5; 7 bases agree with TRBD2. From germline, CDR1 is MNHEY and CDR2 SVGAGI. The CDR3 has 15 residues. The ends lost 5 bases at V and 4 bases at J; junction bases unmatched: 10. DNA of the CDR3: TGTGCCAGCAGTCCTTCTAGGACTAGTGGAGAGACCCAGTACTTC. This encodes CASSPSRTSGETQYF.

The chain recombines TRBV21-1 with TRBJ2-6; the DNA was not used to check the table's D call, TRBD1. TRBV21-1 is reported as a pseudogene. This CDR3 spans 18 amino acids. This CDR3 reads CASSMDSPPLSGANVLTF. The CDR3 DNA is TGTGCCAGCAGCATGGACAGTCCACCTCTCTCTGGGGCCAACGTCCTGACTTTC.

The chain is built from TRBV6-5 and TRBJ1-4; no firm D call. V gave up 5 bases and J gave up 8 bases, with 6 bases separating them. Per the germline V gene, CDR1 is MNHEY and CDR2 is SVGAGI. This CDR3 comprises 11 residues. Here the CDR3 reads CASSNREKLFF. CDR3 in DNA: TGTGCCAGCAGTAACCGGGAAAAACTGTTTTTT.

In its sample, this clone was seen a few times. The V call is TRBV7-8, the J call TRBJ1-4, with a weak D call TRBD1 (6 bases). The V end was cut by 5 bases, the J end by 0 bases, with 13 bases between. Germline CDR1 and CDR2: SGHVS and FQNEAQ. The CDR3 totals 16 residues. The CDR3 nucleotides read TGTGCCAGCAGCGCCTGGACAGCCGCAACTAATGAAAAACTGTTTTTT. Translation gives CASSAWTAATNEKLFF.

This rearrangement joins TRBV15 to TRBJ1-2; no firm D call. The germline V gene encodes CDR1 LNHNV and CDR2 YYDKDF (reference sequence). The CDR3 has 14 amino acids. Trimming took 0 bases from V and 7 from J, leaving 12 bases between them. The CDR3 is CATSRDSSGFGYTF. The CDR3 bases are TGTGCCACCAGCAGAGATAGTTCGGGGTTTGGCTACACCTTC.

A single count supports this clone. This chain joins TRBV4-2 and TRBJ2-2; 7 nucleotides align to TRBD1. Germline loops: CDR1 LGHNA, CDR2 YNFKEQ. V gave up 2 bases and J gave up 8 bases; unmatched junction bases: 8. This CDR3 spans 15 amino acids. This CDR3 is CASSQRGLPGGELFF. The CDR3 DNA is TGTGCCAGCAGCCAAAGGGGGCTCCCCGGAGGGGAGCTGTTTTTT.

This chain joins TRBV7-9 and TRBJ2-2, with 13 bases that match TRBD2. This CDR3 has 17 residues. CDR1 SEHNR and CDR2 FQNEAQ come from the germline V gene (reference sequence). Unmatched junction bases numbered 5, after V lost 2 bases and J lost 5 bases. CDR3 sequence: CASSLLGLAGSTGELFF. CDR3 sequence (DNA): TGTGCCAGCAGCTTACTGGGACTAGCGGGGAGTACCGGGGAGCTGTTTTTT.

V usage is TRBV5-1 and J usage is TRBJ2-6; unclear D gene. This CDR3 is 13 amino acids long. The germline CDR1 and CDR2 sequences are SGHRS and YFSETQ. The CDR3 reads CASAVSGANVLTF. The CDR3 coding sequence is TGCGCTTCCGCAGTCTCTGGGGCCAACGTCCTGACTTTC.

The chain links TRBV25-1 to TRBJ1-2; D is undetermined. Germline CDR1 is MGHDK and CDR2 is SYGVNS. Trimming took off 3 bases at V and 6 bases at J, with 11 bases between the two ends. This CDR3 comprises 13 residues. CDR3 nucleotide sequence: TGTGCCAGCAGTGATTATTCGGTAGATGGCTACACCTTC. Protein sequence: CASSDYSVDGYTF.

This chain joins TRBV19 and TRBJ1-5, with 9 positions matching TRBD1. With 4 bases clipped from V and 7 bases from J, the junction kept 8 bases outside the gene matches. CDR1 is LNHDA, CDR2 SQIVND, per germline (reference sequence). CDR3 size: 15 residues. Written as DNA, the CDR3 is TGTGCCAGTAGTACGGGACAGGGATATGGACAGCCCCAGCATTTT. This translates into CASSTGQGYGQPQHF. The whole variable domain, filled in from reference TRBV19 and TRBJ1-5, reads DGGITQSPKYLFRKEGQNVTLSCEQNLNHDAMYWYRQDPGQGLRLIYYSQIVNDFQKGDIAEGYSVSREKKESFPLTVTSAQKNPTAFYLCASSTGQGYGQPQHFGDGTRLSIL.

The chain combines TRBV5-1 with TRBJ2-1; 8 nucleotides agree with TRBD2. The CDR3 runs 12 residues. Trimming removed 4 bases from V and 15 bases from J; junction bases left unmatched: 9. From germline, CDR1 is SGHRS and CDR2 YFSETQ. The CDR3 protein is CASSTGTSLSFF. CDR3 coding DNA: TGCGCCAGCAGCACCGGGACTAGTTTGTCGTTCTTC.

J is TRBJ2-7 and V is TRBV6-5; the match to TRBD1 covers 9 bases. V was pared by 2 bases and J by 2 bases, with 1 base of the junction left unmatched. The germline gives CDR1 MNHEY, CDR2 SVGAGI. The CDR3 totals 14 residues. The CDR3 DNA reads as TGTGCCAGCAGTTACAGACAGGGGGCCTACGAGCAGTACTTC. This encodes CASSYRQGAYEQYF.

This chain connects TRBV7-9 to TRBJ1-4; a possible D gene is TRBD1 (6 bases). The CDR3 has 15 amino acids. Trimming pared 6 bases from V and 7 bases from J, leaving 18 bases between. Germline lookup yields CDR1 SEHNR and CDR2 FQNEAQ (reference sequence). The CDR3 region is CASSQGSRGGEKLFF. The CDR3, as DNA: TGTGCCAGCAGTCAGGGGTCAAGGGGCGGTGAAAAACTGTTTTTT.